Included here is one T cell receptor (beta chain) sequence, with context. Its antigen is not yet known. Per-base quality was not reported, and no clone a single base away is much larger than it. This sample is drawn from a study of blood T cell repertoires in COVID-19 (dated by TCRdb to 2018 to 2020). General notes on the study: The collaborator samples originated in the United States, Italy and Spain and spanned the acute and convalescent phases of COVID-19. The prospective study material was composed of cDNA or gDNA derived from T cells, B-cell-depleted T cells, or PBMCs. The samples were drawn from two sources: the first 160 participants of the ongoing ImmuneRACE study, and 950 to 1,500 subjects contributed by 6 global collaborators. The repertoires were released in a freely available public database intended as a resource for research on the immune response to SARS-CoV-2. Where available, HLA class I and class II types were obtained from metadata supplied by the sample provider rather than from assay-based typing. Subjects who had been exposed to COVID-19, were actively infected with it, or had recovered from it provided the deeply sampled blood TCRbeta repertoires that made up the dataset. Sample metadata almost always included a de-identified subject ID, COVID-19 status, age in years and sex.

CDR1 and CDR2 were assigned from the germline V gene as SGHAT and FQNNGV. V is clipped by 2 bases and J by 2 bases, and the sequence between their germline boundaries is 9 bases long. There are 15 amino acids in the CDR3, from cysteine to phenylalanine inclusive. CDR3 DNA is the only sequence kept; it has 45 bases, read in frame from the first base. What the study reported, not specific to this receptor: The amount of clinical and demographic metadata varied by source and participant and was provided uncurated.

In the prospective study, participants were about 18 to 95 years old, resided in 24 geographic areas of the United States, and were enrolled through a virtual design. In the prospective study, participants were assigned to cohorts based on the clinical history participants reported in a screening survey and a study questionnaire. Recovered participants in ImmuneRACE Cohort 3 were defined as having two consecutive negative NP/OP PCR tests, clearance from a healthcare professional, or resolution of symptoms. Mobile phlebotomists in the prospective study collected whole blood, serum and a nasopharyngeal or oropharyngeal swab from every participant. Participants in the prospective study had the option to provide additional blood draws and questionnaires over a roughly 2-month period. Before DNA extraction, prospective study blood samples were shipped either frozen or at room temperature. The immunoSEQ Assay, a bias-controlled multiplex PCR, was used to amplify TCRbeta CDR3 regions from genomic DNA. As for how the authors treated the data: The number of nucleated cells in each sample was estimated by amplification of reference gene primers within the assay. To quantify the absolute abundance of each unique TCRbeta CDR3 rearrangement, sequence reads were collapsed and filtered. For each sample, productive Simpson clonality was calculated as the square root of Simpson's diversity index over productive rearrangements. TCRdb provides this immuneACCESS table in a form limited to in-frame rearrangements. Some clones are lacking; in checked studies, under half of them reflect an unresolved V gene, and why the rest are absent is not known. V, J and clone size are taken as reported in that table, and D and trimming were inferred from the DNA itself. The sample contains approximately 490,000 clones, about nine tenths of them found a single time. Of the sample, roughly 0.7% falls within the top ten clones.

Sequencing input: PBMCs or T cells enriched from blood (not recorded which). This clonotype originated in a woman between 18 and 30 years old who had recovered from COVID-19. Recombination connected TRBV11-2 to TRBJ2-2, with TRBD2 as a weak D call on 5 bases. The DNA is as follows: TGTGCCAGCAGCTTATTGAGGGTTAACACCGGGGAGCTGTTTTTT. Translated, this gives CASSLLRVNTGELFF. This CDR3, with the reference TRBV11-2 and TRBJ2-2 proteins standing in past its ends, gives the full variable domain EAGVAQSPRYKIIEKRQSVAFWCNPISGHATLYWYQQILGQGPKLLIQFQNNGVVDDSQLPKDRFSAERLKGVDSTLKIQPAKLEDSAVYLCASSLLRVNTGELFFGEGSRLTVL.